Shown below are 8 T cell receptor beta chains from a single sample sequenced in a study of cytomegalovirus exposure and HLA in healthy donors. PCR employed 60 Vbeta and 13 Jbeta primers. Sequenced by immunoSEQ multiplex PCR; TCRdb stores in-frame clones only, minus some. Of more than 110,000 clones listed, 75% to 90% are singletons. Sequencing was done on a sample of PBMCs. Receptors originate from a female donor in good health and CMV-seronegative.

V and J are TRBV19 and TRBJ2-1; 13 bases line up with TRBD2. The germline V gene encodes CDR1 LNHDA and CDR2 SQIVND (reference sequence). Trimming removed 1 base from V and 0 bases from J; junction bases left unmatched: 9. CDR3 length: 20 amino acids. CDR3 loop: CASSIGQLGLAGSSYNEQFF. CDR3 nucleotides: TGTGCCAGTAGTATAGGCCAATTGGGACTAGCGGGGAGCTCCTACAATGAGCAGTTCTTC. The full variable domain, rest sourced from reference TRBV19 and TRBJ2-1, is DGGITQSPKYLFRKEGQNVTLSCEQNLNHDAMYWYRQDPGQGLRLIYYSQIVNDFQKGDIAEGYSVSREKKESFPLTVTSAQKNPTAFYLCASSIGQLGLAGSSYNEQFFGPGTRLTVL.

The chain combines TRBV7-6 with TRBJ2-1; 8 positions agree with TRBD2. In germline, CDR1 is SGHVS, CDR2 FNYEAQ. CDR3 length: 16 residues. With V trimmed by 4 bases and J by 4 bases, 9 bases remained unmatched. CDR3 in amino acids: CASSSPSGGTYNEQFF. The DNA for the CDR3 is TGTGCCAGCAGCTCCCCAAGCGGGGGAACTTACAATGAGCAGTTCTTC.

The V and J genes are TRBV4-1 and TRBJ2-5, with 7 positions matching TRBD1. The CDR3 is 15 residues long. Looked up from germline, CDR1 is MGHRA and CDR2 is YSYEKL. V shed 1 base and J 4 bases; nucleotides not matched to a gene: 6. The CDR3: CASSQGSHRGETQYF. The CDR3, as DNA: TGCGCCAGCAGCCAAGGATCCCACAGGGGAGAGACCCAGTACTTC.

V usage is TRBV6-6 and J usage is TRBJ1-5, with unresolved D. Trimming shortened V by 4 bases and J by 5 bases, and 9 bases separated the two germline ends. The germline V gene encodes CDR1 MNHNY and CDR2 SVGAGI (reference sequence). This CDR3 is built from 13 residues. For the CDR3, the DNA is TGTGCCAGCAGTTCCCAGGTTTATCAGCCCCAGCATTTT. Protein sequence: CASSSQVYQPQHF.

The CDR3 sequence: CASSPHSGTSVTDTQYF. As DNA, the CDR3 is TGTGCCAGCAGCCCTCATAGTGGGACTAGCGTCACAGATACGCAGTATTTT. The genes are TRBV9 and TRBJ2-3, with 10 bases fitting TRBD2. V dropped 4 bases and J dropped 2; count of bases not matched to a gene: 10. Germline CDR1 SGDLS, CDR2 YYNGEE. This CDR3 has 17 amino acids.

The chain employs TRBV13 and TRBJ1-1; 11 bases fit TRBD1. V was pared by 3 bases and J by 8 bases, with 5 bases of the junction left unmatched. The CDR3 extends over 14 amino acids. Per germline, CDR1 PRHDT and CDR2 FYEKMQ (reference sequence). Here the CDR3 DNA reads TGTGCCAGCAGCTTGGGACAGGGGGATTCGGAAGCTTTCTTT. Amino acid sequence: CASSLGQGDSEAFF.

The chain combines TRBV6-1 with TRBJ1-1; 7 bases align to TRBD1. The V gene end was trimmed by 8 bases and the J gene end by 6 bases; junction bases not matched to a gene: 6. This CDR3 region has 12 residues. Germline lookup yields CDR1 MNHNS and CDR2 SASEGT. CDR3 region: CASGGTVSEAFF. The CDR3 coding sequence is TGTGCCAGCGGTGGGACAGTATCTGAAGCTTTCTTT.

J is TRBJ1-5 and V is TRBV27; D not resolved. Germline V gene lookup returns CDR1 MNHEY and CDR2 SMNVEV (reference sequence). Trimming took off 2 bases at V and 5 bases at J, with 10 bases between the two ends. The CDR3 is 14 amino acids. CDR3 region: CASSLIGAHQPQHF. CDR3 DNA: TGTGCCAGCAGTTTAATTGGAGCCCATCAGCCCCAGCATTTT.